This record concerns one T cell receptor beta chain sequence. Looked up from germline, CDR1 is SNHLY and CDR2 is FYNNEI. The CDR3 has 12 residues. Trimming cost V 5 bases and J 2 bases, with 7 bases left between them. These data originate in a study of blood T cell repertoires in COVID-19. Using immunoSEQ multiplex PCR, the repertoire was profiled, and TCRdb retains in-frame clones only, with some absent. The profile shows 110,000 or so clones, approximately 84% of them singletons. This clonotype was obtained from a middle-aged woman with acute or convalescent COVID-19. J is TRBJ2-7 and V is TRBV2; D unresolved. Sequenced input: peripheral blood. The CDR3 DNA sequence: TGTGCCAGCAGTCTCACTACCTACGAGCAGTACTTC. Its translation: CASSLTTYEQYF.